This entry concerns a single T cell receptor (beta chain). This sample is drawn from a study of T cell responses to AZD1222 COVID-19 vaccine. V lost 4 bases to trimming and J lost 1 base, with 11 bases between them. This CDR3 has 14 residues. The germline V gene has CDR1 SGHRS and CDR2 YFSETQ. Repertoires were generated with immunoSEQ multiplex PCR, while TCRdb's copy carries only in-frame clones and drops some. The sample contains 95,000 to 150,000 clones, approximately 90% of which appear only once. This specimen consisted of peripheral blood, obtained 28 days after the second AZD1222 dose. The TCR was taken from an adult who received the AZD1222 COVID-19 vaccine. The chain links TRBV5-1 to TRBJ1-1; D may be TRBD1 (6 bases). In nucleotides, the CDR3 is TGCGCCAGCAGCCCCACAGGGTGGAACACTGAAGCTTTCTTT. This gives the protein CASSPTGWNTEAFF.